This TCR beta chain was observed in a study of beta chain features in type 1 diabetes. General study results and limits: TCRB CDR3s from Type 1 diabetes patients were moderately but significantly shorter in all four CD4+ subsets.

The CDR3 has 12 amino acids. V dropped 2 bases and J dropped 13 bases, with 12 bases sitting between them. The germline CDR1 and CDR2 sequences are ENHRY and SYGVKD. Only a few counts were recorded for this clone. What it binds is not known. The sequenced template was cDNA made from the entire isolated RNA. Only in-frame clones appear in the TCRdb table, and some are missing; sequencing was by immunoSEQ multiplex PCR. Of 350,000 to 450,000 clones in the sample, around 12% were seen once. Each donor gave one heparinised blood draw averaging around 120 mL. The sequenced sample consisted of naive CD4+ T cells from blood. This clonotype was sampled from a woman under 30 with type 1 diabetes. The genes are TRBV10-3 and TRBJ2-1; weak D call: TRBD2 (6 bases). The CDR3 nucleotides read TGTGCCATCAGTGAGACCGGGAGCCCCCAGTTCTTC. This codes for CAISETGSPQFF.